The table lists the clone carrying this T cell receptor beta chain with a few counts. Its antigen remains unidentified. This sample is drawn from a study of early stage breast cancer tumors. Across the whole study: ER+/PR+/HER2- status applied to about 70% of the 16 invasive breast tumors. General study findings and limits: In most of the 16 patients, blood comparison separated tumor from normal breast. Compared with adjacent normal breast, tumors showed about 2.4-fold denser, more clonal T cells. Enriched TCRB sequences shared across patients were mostly commonly generated sequences.

V lost 5 bases to trimming and J lost 3 bases; unmatched junction nucleotides: 10. From germline, CDR1 is SGHDT and CDR2 YYEEEE. CDR3 length equals 16 residues. Profiling relied on immunoSEQ multiplex PCR, and the TCRdb table lists in-frame clones only, not all of them. The table has fewer than 50,000 clones, around two thirds seen once; the top ten hold 6.5% to 9%. This receptor was identified in a person in their fifties with breast cancer. Specimen: blood. The chain recombines TRBV5-6 with TRBJ2-7; 11 bases map to TRBD2. CDR3 nucleotides: TGTGCCAGCAGTCCTTCGACTAGCGGGGCGATCTACGAGCAGTACGTC. Protein sequence: CASSPSTSGAIYEQYV.